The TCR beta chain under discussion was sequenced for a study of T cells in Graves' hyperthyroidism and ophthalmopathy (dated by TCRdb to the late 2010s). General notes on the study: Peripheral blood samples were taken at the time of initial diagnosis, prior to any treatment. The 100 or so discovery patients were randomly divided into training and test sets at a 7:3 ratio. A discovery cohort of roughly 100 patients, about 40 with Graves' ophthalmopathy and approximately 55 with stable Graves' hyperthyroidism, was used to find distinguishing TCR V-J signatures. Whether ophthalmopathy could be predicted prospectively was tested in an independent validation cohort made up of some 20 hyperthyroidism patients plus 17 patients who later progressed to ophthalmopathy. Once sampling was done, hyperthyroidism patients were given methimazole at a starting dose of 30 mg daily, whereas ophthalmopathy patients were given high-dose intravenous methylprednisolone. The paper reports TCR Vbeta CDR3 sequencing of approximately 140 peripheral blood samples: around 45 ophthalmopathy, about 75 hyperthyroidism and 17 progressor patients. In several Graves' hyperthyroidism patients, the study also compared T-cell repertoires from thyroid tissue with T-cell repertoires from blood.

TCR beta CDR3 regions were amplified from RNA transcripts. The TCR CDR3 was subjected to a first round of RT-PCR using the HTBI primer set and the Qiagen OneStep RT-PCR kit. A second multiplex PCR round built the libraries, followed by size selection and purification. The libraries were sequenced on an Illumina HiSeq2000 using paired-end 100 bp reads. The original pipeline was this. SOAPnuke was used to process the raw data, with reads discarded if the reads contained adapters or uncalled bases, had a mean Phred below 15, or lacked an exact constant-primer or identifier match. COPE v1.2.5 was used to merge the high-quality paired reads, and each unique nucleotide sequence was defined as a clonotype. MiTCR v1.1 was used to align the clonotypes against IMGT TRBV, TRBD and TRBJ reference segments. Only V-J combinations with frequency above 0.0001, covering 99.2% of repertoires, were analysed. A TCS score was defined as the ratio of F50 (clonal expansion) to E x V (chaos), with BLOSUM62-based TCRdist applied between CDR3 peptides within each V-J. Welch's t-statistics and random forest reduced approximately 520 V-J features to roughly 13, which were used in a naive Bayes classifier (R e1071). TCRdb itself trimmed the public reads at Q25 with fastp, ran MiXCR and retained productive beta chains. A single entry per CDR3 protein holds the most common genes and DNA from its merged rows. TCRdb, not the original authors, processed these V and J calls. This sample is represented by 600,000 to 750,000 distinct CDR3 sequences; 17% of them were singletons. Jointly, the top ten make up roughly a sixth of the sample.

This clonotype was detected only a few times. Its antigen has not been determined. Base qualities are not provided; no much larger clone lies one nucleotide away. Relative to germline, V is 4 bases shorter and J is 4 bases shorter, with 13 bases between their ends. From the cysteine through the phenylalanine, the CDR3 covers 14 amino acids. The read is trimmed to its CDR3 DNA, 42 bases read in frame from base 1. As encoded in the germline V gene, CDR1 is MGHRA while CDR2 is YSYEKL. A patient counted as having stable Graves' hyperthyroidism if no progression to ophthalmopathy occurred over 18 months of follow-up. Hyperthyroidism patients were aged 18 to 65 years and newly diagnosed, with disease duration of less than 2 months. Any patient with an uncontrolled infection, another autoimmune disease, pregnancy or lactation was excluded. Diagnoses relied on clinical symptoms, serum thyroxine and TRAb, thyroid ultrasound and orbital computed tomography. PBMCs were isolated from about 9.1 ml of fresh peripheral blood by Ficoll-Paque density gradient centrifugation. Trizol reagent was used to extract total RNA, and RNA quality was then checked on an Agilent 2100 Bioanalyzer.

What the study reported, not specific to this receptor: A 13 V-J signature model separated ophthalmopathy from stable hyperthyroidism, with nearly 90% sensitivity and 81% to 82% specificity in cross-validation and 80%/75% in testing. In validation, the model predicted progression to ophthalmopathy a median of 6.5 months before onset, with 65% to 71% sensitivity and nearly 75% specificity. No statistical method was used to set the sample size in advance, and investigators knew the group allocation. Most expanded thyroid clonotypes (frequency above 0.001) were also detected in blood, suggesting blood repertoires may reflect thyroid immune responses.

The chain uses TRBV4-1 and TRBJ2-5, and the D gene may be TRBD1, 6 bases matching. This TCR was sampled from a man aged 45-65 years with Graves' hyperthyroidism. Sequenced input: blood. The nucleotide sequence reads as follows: TGCGCCAGCAGCCCCGAACAGGGCCCAGAGACCCAGTACTTC. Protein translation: CASSPEQGPETQYF.